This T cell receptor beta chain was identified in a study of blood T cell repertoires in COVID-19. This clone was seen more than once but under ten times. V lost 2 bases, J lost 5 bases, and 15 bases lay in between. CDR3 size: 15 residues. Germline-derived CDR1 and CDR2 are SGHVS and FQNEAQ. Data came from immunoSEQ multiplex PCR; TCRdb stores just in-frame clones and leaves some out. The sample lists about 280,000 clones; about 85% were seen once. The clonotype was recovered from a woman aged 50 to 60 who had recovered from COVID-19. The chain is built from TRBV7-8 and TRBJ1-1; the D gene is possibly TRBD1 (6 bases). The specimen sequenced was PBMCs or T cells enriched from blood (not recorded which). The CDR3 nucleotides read TGTGCCAGCAGCTTAAGGGGGGGGCGAAGGACTGAAGCTTTCTTT. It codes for CASSLRGGRRTEAFF.